Each of the 24 T cell receptor beta chains below was sequenced from the same sample in a study of identifying expanded T cells in peripheral blood. Generated by immunoSEQ multiplex PCR, the TCRdb table keeps only in-frame clones and is missing some. The table lists around 80,000 clones, almost 90% of them singletons, with 3% to 3.5% in the top ten. The specimen sequenced was blood. The receptors originated from a person between 18 and 75 years old in good health.

The chain combines TRBV7-2 with TRBJ2-7; TRBD2 matches 7 bases. The CDR3 spans 15 residues. CDR1 and CDR2 from the germline V gene are SGHTA and FQGNSA. J gave up 1 base and V 1 base, and 4 bases lay outside the gene matches. The CDR3 bases are TGTGCCAGCAGCTTAGTTGGTAGCGGGTCCTACGAGCAGTACTTC. This encodes CASSLVGSGSYEQYF.

This chain links TRBV11-2 with TRBJ1-1; perhaps TRBD1 as D (5 bases). The ends were cut back, 6 bases at V and 0 bases at J, with 8 bases in the middle. The CDR3 runs 13 residues. In germline, CDR1 is SGHAT, CDR2 FQNNGV. The CDR3, as DNA: TGTGCCAGCAGGCGAGGGGTGAACACTGAAGCTTTCTTT. This sequence encodes CASRRGVNTEAFF.

The chain combines TRBV29-1 with TRBJ1-2; tentative D call: TRBD1 (5 bases). V was cut by 3 bases and J by 8 bases, with 16 bases left in between. The CDR3 sequence is 13 residues long. Germline V CDR1 and CDR2: SQVTM, ANQGSEA. The DNA of the CDR3 is TGCAGCGTTGACCCCTTGGGGCGCGGGGGCTACACCTTC. Amino acid sequence: CSVDPLGRGGYTF. The complete variable domain, with remaining parts taken from reference TRBV29-1 and TRBJ1-2, reads SAVISQKPSRDICQRGTSLTIQCQVDSQVTMMFWYRQQPGQSLTLIATANQGSEATYESGFVIDKFPISRPNLTFSTLTVSNMSPEDSSIYLCSVDPLGRGGYTFGSGTRLTVV.

This clone was observed a handful of times. The chain employs TRBV15 and TRBJ2-5; D gene uncertain. Germline loops: CDR1 LNHNV, CDR2 YYDKDF (reference sequence). The CDR3 spans 11 residues. The ends were cut back, 0 bases at V and 7 bases at J, with 3 bases in the middle. CDR3 region: CATSREGTQYF. Written as DNA, the CDR3 is TGTGCCACCAGCAGAGAGGGGACCCAGTACTTC.

The chain couples TRBV7-2 to TRBJ2-5; D not certain. Germline V CDR1 and CDR2: SGHTA, FQGNSA. V was cut by 3 bases and J by 4 bases, with 6 bases left in between. This CDR3 is 12 amino acids long. CDR3 DNA: TGTGCCAGCAGCTTTAAGGGAGAGACCCAGTACTTC. It specifies CASSFKGETQYF.

The rearrangement joins TRBV11-2 to TRBJ2-1, with 10 nucleotides matching TRBD2. V gave up 5 bases and J gave up 6 bases; unmatched junction bases: 7. Germline lookup yields CDR1 SGHAT and CDR2 FQNNGV. The CDR3 length is 15 residues. The CDR3 DNA is TGTGCCAGCAGCGCAACTAGCGGGAAGAGCAATGAGCAGTTCTTC. It specifies CASSATSGKSNEQFF.

The V gene is TRBV2, the J gene TRBJ2-5; D may be TRBD1 (6 bases). The germline V gene has CDR1 SNHLY and CDR2 FYNNEI. V lost 4 bases, J lost 4 bases, and 13 bases lay in between. The CDR3 loop spans 14 amino acids. The CDR3 is CASSVGGDTETQYF. The CDR3 DNA is TGTGCCAGCAGTGTAGGTGGGGACACAGAGACCCAGTACTTC.

V and J are TRBV9 and TRBJ1-6; D gene unclear. V was pared by 4 bases and J by 12 bases, with 14 bases between. CDR1 is SGDLS and CDR2 is YYNGEE in the germline V gene. The length of the CDR3 is 13 residues. This CDR3 reads CASSPLSEGPLHF. The CDR3 nucleotides read TGTGCCAGCAGCCCACTTAGCGAGGGACCCCTCCACTTT.

The V gene is TRBV27, the J gene TRBJ2-1, with a possible D match to TRBD2 (5 bases). The CDR3 sequence is 13 residues long. The V end was cut by 3 bases, the J end by 5 bases, with 8 bases between. In germline, CDR1 is MNHEY, CDR2 SMNVEV (reference sequence). CDR3 region: CASSLEVDNEQFF. For the CDR3, the DNA is TGTGCCAGCAGTTTGGAGGTTGACAATGAGCAGTTCTTC.

The V call is TRBV2, the J call TRBJ2-7, with TRBD1 matching over 7 bases. V lost 4 bases and J lost 5; bases outside the gene matches: 5. The CDR3 contains 13 residues. The germline V gene encodes CDR1 SNHLY and CDR2 FYNNEI. The CDR3 loop is CASSVTGVNEQYF. In DNA form, the CDR3 reads TGTGCCAGCAGTGTTACAGGGGTCAACGAGCAGTACTTC.

This sequence joins TRBV27 and TRBJ2-7; D possibly corresponds to TRBD2 (6 bases). V dropped 7 bases and J dropped 3 bases, with 16 bases sitting between them. The CDR3 sequence is 14 residues long. The germline V gene encodes CDR1 MNHEY and CDR2 SMNVEV (reference sequence). The CDR3 reads CASTRSGTYYEQYF. Here the CDR3 DNA reads TGTGCCAGCACCCGTAGCGGCACTTACTACGAGCAGTACTTC.

The chain combines TRBV23-1 with TRBJ2-5; D perhaps matches TRBD1 (5 bases). TRBV23-1 is filed as an ORF, its function uncertain. CDR3 length equals 14 residues. Trimming stripped 4 bases from V and 2 bases from J, with 11 bases between. This CDR3 reads CASSPPRQQETQYF. DNA of the CDR3: TGCGCCAGCAGTCCCCCGCGACAGCAAGAGACCCAGTACTTC.

This chain uses TRBV19 with TRBJ2-1; 8 bases agree with TRBD2. V gave up 3 bases and J gave up 6 bases; unmatched junction bases: 4. Germline-derived CDR1 and CDR2 are LNHDA and SQIVND (reference sequence). This CDR3 has 14 residues. CDR3 nucleotides: TGTGCCAGTAGTATCAGCGGGAGCGCCAATGAGCAGTTCTTC. This gives the protein CASSISGSANEQFF.

The chain recombines TRBV9 with TRBJ2-5; 14 bases line up with TRBD2. J lost 2 bases, V lost 4 bases, and 7 bases had no gene match. CDR3 size: 17 residues. Germline V gives CDR1 SGDLS, CDR2 YYNGEE. The CDR3 DNA reads as TGTGCCAGCAGCCCGAGAGGACTAGCGGGGGGACAAGAGACCCAGTACTTC. Translating gives CASSPRGLAGGQETQYF.

The chain combines TRBV9 with TRBJ2-7; TRBD2 matches 10 bases. The CDR3 is 15 amino acids. The V gene end was trimmed by 3 bases and the J gene end by 4 bases; junction bases not matched to a gene: 7. Germline CDR1 reads SGDLS; CDR2 reads YYNGEE. The CDR3 sequence: CASSAGSSGSYEQYF. In DNA form, the CDR3 reads TGTGCCAGCAGCGCCGGATCTAGCGGGAGTTACGAGCAGTACTTC.

The V call is TRBV28, the J call TRBJ2-7; 9 nucleotides match TRBD2. The V gene end was trimmed by 2 bases and the J gene end by 0 bases; junction bases not matched to a gene: 11. Germline V gene data show CDR1 as MDHEN and CDR2 as SYDVKM. The CDR3 length is 18 residues. The CDR3 loop is CASSLPLWASGNSYEQYF. The CDR3 DNA reads TGTGCCAGCAGTTTACCCCTCTGGGCTAGCGGGAACTCCTACGAGCAGTACTTC. The entire variable domain, with the rest obtained from reference TRBV28 and TRBJ2-7, is as follows: DVKVTQSSRYLVKRTGEKVFLECVQDMDHENMFWYRQDPGLGLRLIYFSYDVKMKEKGDIPEGYSVSREKKERFSLILESASTNQTSMYLCASSLPLWASGNSYEQYFGPGTRLTVT.

This clone has just a few counts. The chain employs TRBV30 and TRBJ2-3, with TRBD1 matching over 7 bases. This CDR3 comprises 12 residues. The germline V gene encodes CDR1 GTSNPN and CDR2 SVGIG (reference sequence). With 3 bases clipped from V and 6 bases from J, the junction kept 3 bases outside the gene matches. CDR3 loop: CAWRTGWDTQYF. The CDR3 nucleotides read TGTGCCTGGAGGACAGGGTGGGATACGCAGTATTTT.

This chain uses TRBV6-5 with TRBJ2-1; D perhaps matches TRBD2 (6 bases). The ends were cut back, 2 bases at V and 8 bases at J, with 19 bases in the middle. This CDR3 spans 16 amino acids. The germline CDR1 and CDR2 sequences are MNHEY and SVGAGI. This CDR3 reads CASSYTSRLDVYEQFF. The CDR3 DNA reads TGTGCCAGCAGTTACACTTCGAGACTAGATGTCTATGAGCAGTTCTTC.

This clone has only a few counts. The V gene is TRBV5-6, the J gene TRBJ2-4; the D is unclear. The V end was cut by 2 bases, the J end by 0 bases, with 9 bases between. This CDR3 contains 15 residues. Germline CDR1 is SGHDT and CDR2 is YYEEEE. DNA for the CDR3: TGTGCCAGCAGCTTCCTCAGTTCAGCCAAAAACATTCAGTACTTC. Translating gives CASSFLSSAKNIQYF.

This chain links TRBV6-4 with TRBJ2-1, with D possibly matching TRBD1 (6 bases). V lost 5 bases and J 9 bases, leaving 11 bases between the germline ends. CDR3 length equals 12 residues. Germline lookup yields CDR1 MRHNA and CDR2 SNTAGT. The CDR3 sequence is CASSNTGFEQFF. The DNA for the CDR3 is TGTGCCAGCAGTAACACAGGGTTTGAGCAGTTCTTC.

J is TRBJ2-2 and V is TRBV19; no reliable D call. CDR1 is LNHDA, CDR2 SQIVND, per germline (reference sequence). The V and J ends lost 9 bases and 10 bases respectively, with 15 bases between them. There are 12 residues in the CDR3. CDR3 amino acids: CASAATAAELFF. CDR3 bases: TGTGCCAGCGCGGCGACTGCTGCGGAGCTGTTTTTT. The complete variable domain, with remaining parts taken from reference TRBV19 and TRBJ2-2, reads DGGITQSPKYLFRKEGQNVTLSCEQNLNHDAMYWYRQDPGQGLRLIYYSQIVNDFQKGDIAEGYSVSREKKESFPLTVTSAQKNPTAFYLCASAATAAELFFGEGSRLTVL.

V is TRBV15 and J is TRBJ1-2; unclear D gene. V lost 0 bases and J lost 0, with 2 bases in between. The CDR3 has 13 residues. Germline V gene lookup returns CDR1 LNHNV and CDR2 YYDKDF (reference sequence). The CDR3 region is CATSRDPNYGYTF. CDR3 nucleotides: TGTGCCACCAGCAGAGATCCTAACTATGGCTACACCTTC.

The chain couples TRBV11-2 to TRBJ1-2; 7 bases match TRBD1. Germline CDR1 reads SGHAT; CDR2 reads FQNNGV. This CDR3 spans 15 amino acids. V lost 0 bases to trimming and J lost 4 bases; unmatched junction nucleotides: 5. The CDR3 nucleotides read TGTGCCAGCAGCTTAGAAAATGGGGACAGCTATGGCTACACCTTC. Protein sequence: CASSLENGDSYGYTF.

Here the CDR3 reads CASSLLGGPGGGYEQYF. As DNA, the CDR3 is TGTGCCAGCAGCTTACTCGGGGGCCCGGGCGGTGGGTACGAGCAGTACTTC. The chain combines TRBV7-2 with TRBJ2-7; D could derive from TRBD1 or TRBD2 (6 bases each). With 2 bases removed from V and 4 bases from J, the gap between germline ends came to 21 bases. This CDR3 has 17 amino acids. Looked up from germline, CDR1 is SGHTA and CDR2 is FQGNSA. The variable domain in full, with the rest retrieved from reference TRBV7-2 and TRBJ2-7, is GAGVSQSPSNKVTEKGKDVELRCDPISGHTALYWYRQSLGQGLEFLIYFQGNSAPDKSGLPSDRFSAERTGGSVSTLTIQRTQQEDSAVYLCASSLLGGPGGGYEQYFGPGTRLTVT.